This is a list of T cell receptor beta chains from one sample in a study of CD8 T cells in ankylosing spondylitis. Each CDR3 protein gets one entry after TCRdb re-called the 5' RACE reads with MiXCR. This sample has around 130,000 distinct CDR3 sequences, with roughly 9% found just once. What was sequenced was blood, either unsorted or a sorted T cell fraction (not recorded which). All receptors come from a male donor with ankylosing spondylitis or in good health (not recorded which). The CDR3 runs from the conserved cysteine through the conserved F or W. D genes are given only for firm matches. A clone size is listed for some rows: how often the clone was seen (once, few, many), or a class if it is expanded.

d_call: TRBD2
clone_size: many
v_call: TRBV20-1
j_call: TRBJ2-7
cdr3_aa: CSAPGLAGSYEQYF
cdr3_nt: TGCAGTGCGCCGGGACTAGCGGGGTCCTACGAGCAGTACTTC

d_call: TRBD2
clone_size: many
v_call: TRBV12-3/TRBV12-4
j_call: TRBJ2-2
cdr3_aa: CASSGGDGDTGELFF
cdr3_nt: TGTGCCAGCTCCGGGGGGGATGGGGACACCGGGGAGCTGTTTTTT

d_call: -
clone_size: many
v_call: TRBV7-2
j_call: TRBJ2-3
cdr3_aa: CASSRGTTQYF
cdr3_nt: TGTGCCAGCAGCCGGGGGACGACGCAGTATTTT

d_call: -
clone_size: many
v_call: TRBV12-3/TRBV12-4
j_call: TRBJ2-7
cdr3_aa: CASSSGQISYEQYF
cdr3_nt: TGTGCCAGCAGTTCTGGACAGATCTCCTACGAGCAGTACTTC

d_call: TRBD2
clone_size: few
v_call: TRBV7-9
j_call: TRBJ2-1
cdr3_aa: CASSRDLAGEFEQFF
cdr3_nt: TGTGCCAGCAGCCGAGATCTAGCGGGAGAATTTGAGCAGTTCTTC

d_call: TRBD2
clone_size: many
v_call: TRBV29-1
j_call: TRBJ2-7
cdr3_aa: CSVVGAGDLSYEQYF
cdr3_nt: TGCAGCGTCGTCGGCGCGGGAGACCTCTCCTACGAGCAGTACTTC

d_call: TRBD1
clone_size: few
v_call: TRBV6-2/TRBV6-3
j_call: TRBJ2-7
cdr3_aa: CASSRDRGLSTRSWEQYF
cdr3_nt: TGTGCCAGCAGCCGGGACAGGGGGCTTTCTACTAGATCGTGGGAGCAGTACTTC

d_call: -
clone_size: many
v_call: TRBV20-1
j_call: TRBJ2-3
cdr3_aa: CSAIRNFLTDTQYF
cdr3_nt: TGCAGTGCTATAAGGAATTTCCTGACAGATACGCAGTATTTT

d_call: TRBD2
clone_size: -
v_call: TRBV7-9
j_call: TRBJ2-7
cdr3_aa: CASSSDRTSGKVYEQYF
cdr3_nt: TGTGCCAGCAGCTCCGATAGGACTAGCGGGAAGGTCTACGAGCAGTACTTC

d_call: -
clone_size: -
v_call: TRBV7-3
j_call: TRBJ2-3
cdr3_aa: CASSLNGRGPTDTQYF
cdr3_nt: TGTGCCAGCAGCTTAAACGGCCGCGGACCAACAGATACGCAGTATTTT

d_call: TRBD1
clone_size: many
v_call: TRBV12-3/TRBV12-4
j_call: TRBJ1-2
cdr3_aa: CASTPSATGGYGYTF
cdr3_nt: TGTGCCAGCACCCCTAGTGCGACAGGGGGTTATGGCTACACCTTC

d_call: TRBD2
clone_size: -
v_call: TRBV5-1
j_call: TRBJ2-1
cdr3_aa: CASSLVSGSGNEQFF
cdr3_nt: TGCGCCAGCAGCTTGGTTAGCGGGAGTGGAAATGAGCAGTTCTTC